Each of the 10 T cell receptor beta chains below was sequenced from the same sample in a study of T cells after yellow fever vaccination. TCRdb redid the calling of the 5' RACE reads with MiXCR, one entry per CDR3 protein. The sample consists of 600,000 to 750,000 distinct CDR3 sequences, about 12% of them appearing once. The sample was PBMCs, taken on the day of the yellow fever booster vaccination. The receptors derive from a man aged 25 to 40 who received the YFV17D yellow fever vaccine.

V and J are TRBV7-2 and TRBJ2-7; D may be TRBD1 (5 bases). The V gene's germline CDR1 is SGHTA and CDR2 FQGNSA. The length of the CDR3 is 14 residues. The ends were cut back, 5 bases at V and 2 bases at J, with 13 bases in the middle. CDR3 protein: CASSHLDKTYEQYF. CDR3 DNA: TGTGCCAGCAGCCACTTGGACAAAACCTACGAGCAGTACTTC.

V gene TRBV18 combines with J gene TRBJ2-7; the D gene is possibly TRBD1 (5 bases). V lost 0 bases and J 0 bases, leaving 12 bases between the germline ends. The CDR3 spans 16 residues. Germline assignment: CDR1 KGHSH and CDR2 LQKENI. This CDR3 is CASSPPLGHSSYEQYF. Written as DNA, the CDR3 is TGTGCCAGCTCACCACCTCTAGGACACAGCTCCTACGAGCAGTACTTC.

This clonotype turned up a few times. The chain combines TRBV19 with TRBJ1-5; D is possibly TRBD1 (6 bases). CDR3 length: 14 residues. V gave up 3 bases and J gave up 7 bases, with 13 bases separating them. Germline CDR1 LNHDA, CDR2 SQIVND (reference sequence). The CDR3 spells CASSIGSQGQPQHF. For the CDR3, the DNA is TGTGCCAGTAGTATCGGGTCCCAGGGGCAGCCCCAGCATTTT.

The rearrangement joins TRBV5-5 to TRBJ2-7; D is undetermined. Trimming removed 4 bases at V and 0 bases at J, with 11 bases between. CDR1 is SGHKS and CDR2 is YYEKEE in the germline V gene (reference sequence). The CDR3 has 14 residues. CDR3: CASSPLSSSYEQYF. The CDR3 DNA reads as TGTGCCAGCAGCCCCCTATCAAGCTCCTACGAGCAGTACTTC.

This clonotype came up a few times. The V gene is TRBV5-1, the J gene TRBJ2-3; 12 nucleotides match TRBD1. The CDR3 covers 16 residues. Germline V CDR1 and CDR2: SGHRS, YFSETQ. V was pared by 4 bases and J by 6 bases, with 9 bases of the junction left unmatched. Here the CDR3 DNA reads TGCGCCAGCAGCGCCGGGACAGGGGGCGCACTGGATACGCAGTATTTT. Encoded protein: CASSAGTGGALDTQYF.

This clonotype was recorded a few times. This rearrangement joins TRBV24-1 to TRBJ2-7; D is unclear. In germline, CDR1 is KGHDR, CDR2 SFDVKD. The CDR3 sequence is 13 residues long. V lost 9 bases to trimming and J lost 3 bases, with 14 bases between them. CDR3 sequence: CATSVIDGYEQYF. CDR3 DNA: TGTGCCACCTCGGTCATTGATGGCTACGAGCAGTACTTC.

This clonotype was found a few times. J is TRBJ2-3 and V is TRBV12-3 or TRBV12-4; 8 bases are shared with TRBD2. The CDR3 has 14 residues. V shed 6 bases, J shed 4 bases, and the junction held 6 bases outside the gene matches. CDR3 DNA sequence: TGTGCCAGCAGGGGGACTAGAGGCCCAGATACGCAGTATTTT. Translating it yields CASRGTRGPDTQYF.

The rearrangement links TRBV18 to TRBJ2-7; 12 bases match TRBD1. V trimming: 1 base; J trimming: 5 bases; junction bases outside the gene matches: 9. The CDR3 extends over 17 amino acids. Looked up from germline, CDR1 is KGHSH and CDR2 is LQKENI. DNA of the CDR3: TGTGCCAGCTCACCACTTCTTCCCGGGACAGGGGGCCACGAGCAGTACTTC. It yields the protein CASSPLLPGTGGHEQYF. Full variable domain (remainder filled in from reference TRBV18 and TRBJ2-7): NAGVMQNPRHLVRRRGQEARLRCSPMKGHSHVYWYRQLPEEGLKFMVYLQKENIIDESGMPKERFSAEFPKEGPSILRIQQVVRGDSAAYFCASSPLLPGTGGHEQYFGPGTRLTVT.

The chain has TRBV12-3 or TRBV12-4 and TRBJ2-7, with a weak D call TRBD2 (5 bases). The germline V and J ends were trimmed by 2 bases and 1 base, with 6 bases remaining between them. The CDR3 totals 13 residues. DNA of the CDR3: TGTGCCAGCAGTTTATGGAGGTCCTACGAGCAGTACTTC. This sequence encodes CASSLWRSYEQYF.

This clonotype was detected once. A much larger clone lies a single base off, so this may be a read error. The rearrangement links TRBV20-1 to TRBJ2-5; no clear D gene. This CDR3 spans 13 amino acids. CDR1 and CDR2 (germline): DFQATT, SNEGSKA (reference sequence). CDR3 nucleotides: TGCAGTGCCCCGAACGGGTATCAAGGGACCCAGTACTTC. Translating gives CSAPNGYQGTQYF.